This T cell receptor beta chain was captured in a study of blood T cell repertoires in COVID-19. Turning to the study itself: From T cells, B-cell-depleted T cells, or PBMCs came the material, which was cDNA or gDNA.

Libraries were prepared by immunoSEQ multiplex PCR; TCRdb keeps only in-frame clonotypes and omits some of them. Altogether tens of thousands of clones are present, 90% being singletons, with the ten largest covering under 0.8%. V was trimmed by 4 bases and J by 0 bases, leaving 14 bases between them. The CDR3 totals 15 residues. Germline CDR1 is SGHRS and CDR2 is YFSETQ. V is TRBV5-1 and J is TRBJ2-7; D may be TRBD2 (6 bases). Sequences were obtained from peripheral blood. The sequence was collected from a woman of 80 years or more with acute or convalescent COVID-19. The CDR3 bases are TGCGCCAGCAGCCAAGCCGGGACTTCCTCCTACGAGCAGTACTTC. Encoded protein: CASSQAGTSSYEQYF.